This is a list of T cell receptor beta chains from one sample in a study of cytotoxic CD8 clonotypes in ibrutinib-treated CLL. Profiled with immunoSEQ multiplex PCR; TCRdb holds only in-frame clones, not every one. Counted here are over 120,000 clones, 65% to 85% occurring once; the ten biggest clones make up 6.5% to 8%. This specimen was PBMCs, taken after 36 months of ibrutinib treatment. These receptors all stem from a human donor with chronic lymphocytic leukemia. CDR3s include the opening cysteine and the closing phenylalanine or tryptophan. A D gene is named only where the DNA matches it firmly. Clone sizes are given selectively: once, few, many, or a class where the clone is expanded.

size: .; D: TRBD1; J: TRBJ2-7; V: TRBV27; CDR3: CASSRTGTSYEQYF; DNA: TGTGCCAGCAGCCGGACAGGAACCTCCTACGAGCAGTACTTC
size: .; D: .; J: TRBJ1-1; V: TRBV20-1; CDR3: CSATRHSEAFF; DNA: TGCAGTGCTACCAGACACTCCGAAGCTTTCTTT
size: .; D: .; J: TRBJ2-3; V: TRBV20-1; CDR3: CSASPNTQYF; DNA: TGCAGTGCTAGCCCAAACACGCAGTATTTT
size: .; D: TRBD1; J: TRBJ2-2; V: TRBV7-9; CDR3: CASSLGQGGGELFF; DNA: TGTGCCAGCAGCCTCGGACAGGGCGGCGGGGAGCTGTTTTTT
size: few; D: .; J: TRBJ2-1; V: TRBV11-2; CDR3: CASSFNRVVGEQFF; DNA: TGTGCCAGCAGCTTCAACCGCGTGGTGGGTGAGCAGTTCTTC
size: .; D: .; J: TRBJ2-3; V: TRBV13; CDR3: CASSQESTDTQYF; DNA: TGTGCCAGCAGCCAGGAGTCCACAGATACGCAGTATTTT
size: .; D: .; J: TRBJ1-2; V: TRBV5-5; CDR3: CASSPRGVSYGYTF; DNA: TGTGCCAGCAGCCCCCGGGGAGTCAGTTATGGCTACACCTTC
size: once; D: TRBD1; J: TRBJ2-6; V: TRBV4-1; CDR3: CASSLGGQGANVLTF; DNA: TGCGCCAGCAGCCTTGGAGGACAGGGAGCCAACGTCCTGACTTTC
size: few; D: TRBD2; J: TRBJ2-3; V: TRBV29-1; CDR3: CSVLGLAGASTDTQYF; DNA: TGCAGCGTTCTCGGACTAGCGGGGGCCAGCACAGATACGCAGTATTTT
size: .; D: .; J: TRBJ1-3; V: TRBV6-5; CDR3: CASSETWFGNTIYF; DNA: TGTGCCAGCAGTGAAACCTGGTTTGGAAACACCATATATTTT
size: few; D: .; J: TRBJ1-6; V: TRBV5-6; CDR3: CASSSASPLHF; DNA: TGTGCCAGCAGCTCCGCCTCACCCCTCCACTTT
size: .; D: .; J: TRBJ2-7; V: TRBV7-6; CDR3: CASSSLQGDEQYF; DNA: TGTGCCAGCAGCTCCCTACAGGGAGACGAGCAGTACTTC
size: .; D: .; J: TRBJ1-3; V: TRBV13; CDR3: CASSLALWAPPDGNTIYF; DNA: TGTGCCAGCAGCTTAGCGCTATGGGCCCCACCGGATGGAAACACCATATATTTT
size: .; D: .; J: TRBJ2-7; V: TRBV5-1; CDR3: CASSLVGRPEQYF; DNA: TGCGCCAGCAGCTTGGTGGGCAGGCCCGAGCAGTACTTC